The 31 T cell receptor beta chains presented below share a single source sample, sequenced in a study of regulatory T cells in long-lasting Graves disease. As to time point: persistent/refractory GD, antithyroid drugs over 5 years with positive TRAb. PBMC RNA served as the TCR library source. Building the TCR beta libraries relied on iRepertoire HTBI primers, and CDR3 regions underwent Arm-PCR. TCRdb independently ran MiXCR on the multiplex PCR reads; one entry per CDR3 protein. The data show about 340,000 distinct CDR3 sequences, about 19% seen once. The sample in question was peripheral blood mononuclear cells (PBMCs), obtained when the disease was refractory, from a patient treated with antithyroid drugs. Receptors were obtained from a female donor with Graves disease.

This clonotype appeared a few times. The chain carries TRBV3-1 and TRBJ1-1, with D hard to call. Trimming removed 0 bases from V and 2 bases from J, with 13 bases in between. Per germline, CDR1 LGHDT and CDR2 YNNKEL (reference sequence). This CDR3 is built from 16 residues. As DNA, the CDR3 is TGTGCCAGCAGCCAAGATTGGGGTCCCTACAACACTGAAGCTTTCTTT. This translates into CASSQDWGPYNTEAFF.

In this sample, this clonotype turned up many times. The chain links TRBV6-9 to TRBJ2-2, with D tentatively TRBD2 (6 bases). V shed 4 bases and J shed 7 bases, with 13 bases lying between them. Germline CDR1 MNHGY, CDR2 SVAAGI. The CDR3 has 14 amino acids. The CDR3 bases are TGTGCCAGCAGTTTGCGACTAGAAGGCGGGGAGCTGTTTTTT. Translating it yields CASSLRLEGGELFF.

This clonotype was seen repeatedly, ten times or more. The chain combines TRBV28 with TRBJ2-4, with TRBD2 as a possible D gene (6 bases). CDR3 length: 16 amino acids. The ends were cut back, 6 bases at V and 0 bases at J, with 15 bases in the middle. The germline CDR1 and CDR2 sequences are MDHEN and SYDVKM. The CDR3, as DNA: TGTGCCAGCAGCCGAGGCGGGGTTGGAGCCAAAAACATTCAGTACTTC. This translates into CASSRGGVGAKNIQYF.

This clonotype was picked up a small number of times. The CDR3 DNA reads as TGTGCCAGCAGCTTAGCATGGACAGGAGACTCTGGAAACACCATATATTTT. It translates to CASSLAWTGDSGNTIYF. This chain connects TRBV7-9 to TRBJ1-3; 7 bases align to TRBD1. This CDR3 is built from 17 residues. J was trimmed by 0 bases and V by 0 bases; bases with no gene match: 5. The germline CDR1 and CDR2 sequences are SEHNR and FQNEAQ (reference sequence).

The chain has TRBV5-1 and TRBJ2-3, with 8 positions matching TRBD1. Germline CDR1 SGHRS, CDR2 YFSETQ. Trimming removed 7 bases from V and 5 bases from J; junction bases left unmatched: 9. The CDR3 is 14 amino acids. CDR3 nucleotides: TGCGCCAGCGGATTGACAGGGGTGGTAGATACGCAGTATTTT. It yields the protein CASGLTGVVDTQYF.

This clonotype was counted many times. The V gene is TRBV27, the J gene TRBJ1-5; tentative D call: TRBD1 (5 bases). This CDR3 spans 16 amino acids. The germline V and J ends were trimmed by 5 bases and 0 bases, with 14 bases remaining between them. Germline loops: CDR1 MNHEY, CDR2 SMNVEV (reference sequence). This CDR3 is CASSAGTPYSNQPQHF. Here the CDR3 DNA reads TGTGCCAGCAGTGCGGGGACCCCTTATAGCAATCAGCCCCAGCATTTT.

The rearrangement uses TRBV7-2 and TRBJ2-2; 10 nucleotides align to TRBD2. The CDR3 totals 15 residues. Germline-derived CDR1 and CDR2 are SGHTA and FQGNSA. The ends lost 5 bases at V and 5 bases at J; junction bases unmatched: 5. The CDR3 reads CASSRTSGYTGELFF. The CDR3 DNA follows: TGTGCCAGCAGCCGGACTAGCGGATATACCGGGGAGCTGTTTTTT.

This clonotype has just one count. A read error is the likely source, as a far larger clone sits one nucleotide away. The conserved final phenylalanine or tryptophan is absent from the CDR3, which likely points to a read error. The chain links TRBV27 to TRBJ1-2; D ambiguous. The V gene lost 3 bases and the J gene lost 3 bases, with 11 bases spanning the gap. From germline, CDR1 is MNHEY and CDR2 SMNVEV (reference sequence). The length of the CDR3 is 14 residues. The chain's CDR3 is CASSFGRRDYGYTL. CDR3 coding DNA: TGTGCCAGCAGTTTTGGGAGGCGAGACTATGGCTACACCCTC.

With respect to this clonotype: Only one base separates this from a far larger clonotype, so it likely reflects a read error. This sequence joins TRBV12-3 or TRBV12-4 and TRBJ2-2; tentatively, D is TRBD2 (5 bases). V dropped 7 bases and J dropped 3 bases, with 18 bases sitting between them. The CDR3 length is 16 residues. CDR3 DNA sequence: TGTGCCAGCAACCTGCTGAGTCGGGGAGACACCGGGGAGCTGTTTTTT. It translates to CASNLLSRGDTGELFF.

This clonotype appeared many times. J is TRBJ1-2 and V is TRBV3-1; the match to TRBD1 covers 7 bases. The V gene end was trimmed by 1 base and the J gene end by 4 bases; junction bases not matched to a gene: 3. CDR1 LGHDT and CDR2 YNNKEL come from the germline V gene (reference sequence). This CDR3 has 14 amino acids. CDR3 sequence: CASSQAGGSYGYTF. The CDR3, as DNA: TGTGCCAGCAGCCAAGCAGGGGGGAGCTATGGCTACACCTTC.

This clonotype was observed a single time. V and J are TRBV7-8 and TRBJ2-1; 9 bases map to TRBD2. V shed 1 base, J shed 1 base, and the junction held 8 bases outside the gene matches. Looked up from germline, CDR1 is SGHVS and CDR2 is FQNEAQ. This CDR3 is built from 18 residues. The CDR3 reads CASSLVGWAGGSYNEQFF. CDR3 bases: TGTGCCAGCAGCTTAGTAGGTTGGGCGGGGGGGTCCTACAATGAGCAGTTCTTC.

This clonotype was seen many times. The gene calls are TRBV12-3 or TRBV12-4 and TRBJ1-6, with D perhaps matching TRBD1 (5 bases). V was clipped by 5 bases and J by 4 bases, with 9 bases between them. The CDR3 consists of 14 residues. The CDR3 loop is CASSRDRYNSPLHF. Here the CDR3 DNA reads TGTGCCAGCAGTAGGGACCGTTATAATTCACCCCTCCACTTT.

This clonotype has ten or more counts. V usage is TRBV28 and J usage is TRBJ2-4; TRBD2 matches 11 bases. V was pared by 5 bases and J by 5 bases, with 11 bases of the junction left unmatched. The CDR3 runs 17 residues. Per germline, CDR1 MDHEN and CDR2 SYDVKM. CDR3: CASSPILGGLAENIQYF. DNA for the CDR3: TGTGCCAGCAGTCCGATTTTGGGGGGACTAGCGGAAAACATTCAGTACTTC.

This clonotype has at least ten counts. The V call is TRBV28, the J call TRBJ1-2; D is undetermined. Trimming pared 1 base from V and 4 bases from J, leaving 10 bases between. CDR3 length: 14 residues. The V gene's germline CDR1 is MDHEN and CDR2 SYDVKM. The DNA for the CDR3 is TGTGCCAGCAGTTTATTTTCGGCAGCCTATGGCTACACCTTC. Amino acids: CASSLFSAAYGYTF.

This clonotype was recorded at least ten times. The V gene is TRBV5-1, the J gene TRBJ1-1; 11 nucleotides align to TRBD1. V lost 2 bases, J lost 6 bases, and 6 bases stayed unmatched. The CDR3 is 15 residues long. From germline, CDR1 is SGHRS and CDR2 YFSETQ. The CDR3 sequence: CASSLNGQGASEAFF. For the CDR3, the DNA is TGCGCCAGCAGCTTAAACGGACAGGGGGCGTCTGAAGCTTTCTTT.

The gene calls are TRBV7-3 and TRBJ1-1, with D perhaps matching TRBD1 (5 bases). The CDR3 consists of 13 residues. The germline V gene encodes CDR1 SGHTA and CDR2 FQGTGA. With 2 bases removed from V and 4 bases from J, the gap between germline ends came to 8 bases. CDR3 nucleotide sequence: TGTGCCAGCAGCTTATGGCAGGGCACTGAAGCTTTCTTT. Amino acid sequence: CASSLWQGTEAFF. Full variable domain (remainder filled in from reference TRBV7-3 and TRBJ1-1): GAGVSQTPSNKVTEKGKYVELRCDPISGHTALYWYRQSLGQGPEFLIYFQGTGAADDSGLPNDRFFAVRPEGSVSTLKIQRTERGDSAVYLCASSLWQGTEAFFGQGTRLTVV.

J is TRBJ2-7 and V is TRBV10-3; 9 nucleotides line up with TRBD1. The CDR3 length is 14 residues. Germline CDR1 reads ENHRY; CDR2 reads SYGVKD. The junction had 10 bases not matched to a gene; V was cut back by 8 bases and J by 5 bases. DNA for the CDR3: TGTGCCATCCTAGCCGCAGGACAGGGGAACGAGCAGTACTTC. It yields the protein CAILAAGQGNEQYF.

This sequence joins TRBV12-3 or TRBV12-4 and TRBJ2-5, with 10 bases matching TRBD2. The CDR3 runs to 16 residues. The trim removed 4 bases at V and 2 bases at J, leaving 7 bases unmatched. The CDR3 is CASSYSGGGGQETQYF. The CDR3 region has the DNA TGTGCCAGCAGTTACAGCGGGGGGGGGGGGCAAGAGACCCAGTACTTC.

This clonotype has a count of ten or more. The chain links TRBV3-1 to TRBJ1-4, with D hard to call. Germline V lookup: CDR1 LGHDT, CDR2 YNNKEL (reference sequence). Trimming stripped 7 bases from V and 8 bases from J, with 23 bases between. The CDR3 is made up of 16 amino acids. CDR3 coding DNA: TGTGCCAGCACTCCCTCGGTTCTCCCGGGGAAGGAAAAACTGTTTTTT. The encoded protein is CASTPSVLPGKEKLFF.

Only a few counts were recorded for this clonotype. This sequence joins TRBV24-1 and TRBJ2-1; D possibly corresponds to TRBD1 (6 bases). The CDR3 is made up of 14 amino acids. CDR1 KGHDR and CDR2 SFDVKD come from the germline V gene. V was trimmed by 4 bases and J by 1 base, leaving 7 bases between them. The CDR3 bases are TGTGCCACCAGTGAAACAGGGTCCTACAATGAGCAGTTCTTC. Residues: CATSETGSYNEQFF.

This clonotype was detected only a few times. The rearrangement links TRBV7-9 to TRBJ1-4, with D perhaps matching TRBD1 (5 bases). The CDR3 runs 18 residues. Trimming took off 3 bases at V and 3 bases at J, with 20 bases between the two ends. Germline CDR1 and CDR2: SEHNR and FQNEAQ (reference sequence). As DNA, the CDR3 is TGTGCCAGCAGCTTCGGGGCAGCCTCTAGAATATCTAATGAAAAACTGTTTTTT. This gives the protein CASSFGAASRISNEKLFF.

There are a few counts of this clonotype. This sequence joins TRBV29-1 and TRBJ2-7; 9 bases align to TRBD2. Germline V gives CDR1 SQVTM, CDR2 ANQGSEA. With V trimmed by 4 bases and J by 6 bases, 7 bases remained unmatched. The CDR3 loop spans 13 amino acids. The CDR3 loop reads CSVVAGETGEQYF. The DNA of the CDR3 is TGCAGCGTTGTAGCGGGAGAAACTGGCGAGCAGTACTTC.

Of note for this clonotype: A clone one base away is much larger, so this may be a read error. The chain joins TRBV24-1 to TRBJ2-2; D gene ambiguous. This CDR3 has 15 residues. CDR1 is KGHDR, CDR2 SFDVKD, per germline. The CDR3 bases are TGTACCACCAGTGATGGTGGGGATTACACCGGGGAGCTGTTTTTT. Protein: CTTSDGGDYTGELFF.

The rearrangement joins TRBV15 to TRBJ1-6; D is unresolved. The length of the CDR3 is 15 residues. The V and J ends lost 1 base and 8 bases respectively, with 12 bases between them. CDR1 and CDR2 (germline): LNHNV, YYDKDF (reference sequence). The CDR3 region is CATSRAFSLDSPLHF. Here the CDR3 DNA reads TGTGCCACCAGCAGAGCATTCAGCTTAGATTCACCCCTCCACTTT.

This chain connects TRBV7-9 to TRBJ2-1; 7 positions agree with TRBD2. Germline V CDR1 and CDR2: SEHNR, FQNEAQ (reference sequence). J lost 5 bases, V lost 4 bases, and 8 bases had no gene match. CDR3 length: 15 amino acids. The CDR3 DNA sequence: TGTGCCAGCAGCTCAATATTTGCGGGGGACAATGAGCAGTTCTTC. It is translated as CASSSIFAGDNEQFF.

This clonotype came up many times. The chain recombines TRBV7-3 with TRBJ2-7; D perhaps matches TRBD2 (5 bases). Between the trimmed V and J ends, which lost 5 bases and 3 bases, there was a span of 17 bases. In germline, CDR1 is SGHTA, CDR2 FQGTGA. This CDR3 contains 15 residues. CDR3 DNA: TGTGCCAGCAGCCTAGGACTGGGGTCCCACTACGAGCAGTACTTC. It translates to CASSLGLGSHYEQYF.

In the case of this clonotype: A much larger clone differs by one base, so this may be a read error. V and J are TRBV10-3 and TRBJ1-3; D is uncertain. The CDR3 is 11 residues long. CDR1 and CDR2 (germline): ENHRY, SYGVKD. The CDR3 loop reads CATSDAHTIYF. The DNA of the CDR3 is TGTGCCACCAGTGACGCACACACCATATATTTT.

There are a few counts of this clonotype. The V and J genes are TRBV20-1 and TRBJ2-7, with 8 bases matching TRBD2. Germline trimming cut 7 bases from V and 0 bases from J; bases unmatched to any gene: 14. Germline V CDR1 and CDR2: DFQATT, SNEGSKA (reference sequence). CDR3 length: 16 amino acids. The DNA of the CDR3 is TGCAGTGTAGGCGCTAGCGGGCCTCTCCGCTCCTACGAGCAGTACTTC. Translated: CSVGASGPLRSYEQYF.

The chain recombines TRBV28 with TRBJ2-1; D is ambiguous. CDR1 MDHEN and CDR2 SYDVKM come from the germline V gene. The CDR3 is made up of 13 amino acids. V lost 3 bases and J 5 bases, leaving 8 bases between the germline ends. In DNA form, the CDR3 reads TGTGCCAGCAGTTTTGCAGCACACAATGAGCAGTTCTTC. Amino acid sequence: CASSFAAHNEQFF.

The J gene is TRBJ2-3, the V gene TRBV18; D ambiguous. V was pared by 4 bases and J by 4 bases, with 15 bases between. The CDR3 runs 15 residues. Germline V gives CDR1 KGHSH, CDR2 LQKENI. Written as DNA, the CDR3 is TGTGCCAGCTCACTAGATCAGCGCGGCGCAGATACGCAGTATTTT. Protein sequence: CASSLDQRGADTQYF.

This clonotype was recorded many times. This sequence joins TRBV25-1 and TRBJ1-2; D may be TRBD1 (5 bases). Germline CDR1 is MGHDK and CDR2 is SYGVNS. V lost 2 bases to trimming and J lost 2 bases, with 9 bases between them. CDR3 length equals 14 residues. CDR3 sequence (DNA): TGTGCCAGCAGTGAAGGTGGGGGAAACTATGGCTACACCTTC. Its protein product is CASSEGGGNYGYTF.